This T cell receptor beta chain was sequenced during a study of blood T cell repertoires in COVID-19. About the research overall: The United States, Italy and Spain were the sources of the acute and convalescent COVID-19 samples.

TCRdb keeps only in-frame clones here, not all; method: immunoSEQ multiplex PCR. Among around 240,000 clones listed, approximately 85% were seen once. Germline V gene sequence: CDR1 SQVTM, CDR2 ANQGSEA. The V segment lost 7 bases and the J segment 2 bases; nucleotides outside the gene matches: 7. The CDR3 loop spans 13 amino acids. The table lists this clone with a few counts. Sequenced: peripheral blood. The sequence was collected from a middle-aged man with acute or convalescent COVID-19. This chain joins TRBV29-1 and TRBJ1-1; 7 bases fit TRBD1. The CDR3 DNA is TGCAGCGCTCACGACAGGGCCAACACTGAAGCTTTCTTT. Its protein is CSAHDRANTEAFF. Full variable domain (missing parts from reference TRBV29-1 and TRBJ1-1): SAVISQKPSRDICQRGTSLTIQCQVDSQVTMMFWYRQQPGQSLTLIATANQGSEATYESGFVIDKFPISRPNLTFSTLTVSNMSPEDSSIYLCSAHDRANTEAFFGQGTRLTVV.